This T cell receptor beta chain was profiled in a study of T-cell memory formation after mild COVID-19. The study's findings and limits: Clones from the second wave (peaking day 37) had unconfirmed SARS-CoV-2 specificity.

This clonotype was counted many times. The antigen is unknown. TCRdb reanalysed the 5' RACE reads using MiXCR and keeps one entry per CDR3 protein. The table records about 13,000 distinct CDR3 sequences, 15% to 20% of them present only once. The CDR3 consists of 14 residues. Germline values: CDR1 SGHRS, CDR2 YFSETQ. V was pared by 0 bases and J by 4 bases, with 11 bases between. This sequence joins TRBV5-1 and TRBJ2-7; D is possibly TRBD1 (5 bases). Sequencing was carried out using PBMCs or a T cell subset sorted from them (not recorded which). This clonotype was obtained from a man younger than 35 who had mild COVID-19 (a few samples of this study predate the infection). Cell type and time point are not known. For the CDR3, the DNA is TGCGCCAGCAGCTTGGCCTCGTCAGGGTACGAGCAGTACTTC. It encodes CASSLASSGYEQYF.